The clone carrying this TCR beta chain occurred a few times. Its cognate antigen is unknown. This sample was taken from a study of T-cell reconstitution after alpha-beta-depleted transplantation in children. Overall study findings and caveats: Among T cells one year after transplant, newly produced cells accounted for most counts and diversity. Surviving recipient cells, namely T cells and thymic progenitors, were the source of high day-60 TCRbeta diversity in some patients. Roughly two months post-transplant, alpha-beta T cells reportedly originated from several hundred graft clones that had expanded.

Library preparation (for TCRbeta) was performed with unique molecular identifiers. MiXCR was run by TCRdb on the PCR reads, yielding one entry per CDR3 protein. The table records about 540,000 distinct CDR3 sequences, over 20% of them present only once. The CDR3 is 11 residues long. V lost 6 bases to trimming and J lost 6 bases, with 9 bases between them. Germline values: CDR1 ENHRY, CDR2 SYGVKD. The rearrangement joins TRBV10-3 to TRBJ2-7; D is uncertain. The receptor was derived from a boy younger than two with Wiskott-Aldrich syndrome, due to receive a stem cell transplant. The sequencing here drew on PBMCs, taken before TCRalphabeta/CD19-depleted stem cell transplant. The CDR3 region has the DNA TGTGCCATCAGGGGCCCCGGCGAGCAGTACTTC. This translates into CAIRGPGEQYF.